Listed here are 28 T cell receptor beta chains from one sample, sequenced in a study of T-cell memory formation after mild COVID-19. TCRdb passed the 5' RACE reads through MiXCR, listing each CDR3 protein once. Here the sample spans hundreds of thousands of distinct CDR3 sequences, about an eighth being singletons. The sequenced material came from PBMCs or a T cell subset sorted from them (not recorded which). The source is a man younger than 35 who had mild COVID-19 (a few samples of this study predate the infection). Cell type and time point are not known.

The chain joins TRBV12-3 or TRBV12-4 to TRBJ2-7; D remains unclear. The CDR3 runs 12 residues. Deletions cut 1 base from V and 6 bases from J, with 7 bases between. The CDR3 sequence: CASSLVSAEQYF. CDR3 bases: TGTGCCAGCAGTTTAGTGAGCGCCGAGCAGTACTTC.

This chain uses TRBV15 with TRBJ2-5; either TRBD1 or TRBD2 may supply D (5 bases each). With 3 bases removed from V and 10 bases from J, the gap between germline ends came to 12 bases. Germline assignment: CDR1 LNHNV and CDR2 YYDKDF (reference sequence). There are 12 residues in the CDR3. The CDR3 is CATSSSGADQYF. DNA for the CDR3: TGTGCCACCAGCAGCTCCGGGGCAGACCAGTACTTC.

Ten or more counts support this clonotype. The chain carries TRBV6-1 and TRBJ1-5, with 10 bases that match TRBD1. This CDR3 is 15 amino acids long. CDR1 is MNHNS, CDR2 SASEGT, per germline. J was trimmed by 0 bases and V by 4 bases; bases with no gene match: 0. The CDR3 is CASSGTGGSNQPQHF. CDR3 nucleotide sequence: TGTGCCAGCAGTGGGACAGGGGGTAGCAATCAGCCCCAGCATTTT.

The chain links TRBV5-5 to TRBJ1-2, with D hard to call. V dropped 6 bases and J dropped 0 bases, with 12 bases sitting between them. The germline CDR1 and CDR2 sequences are SGHKS and YYEKEE (reference sequence). The CDR3 covers 14 residues. Here the CDR3 reads CASTTSDPNYGYTF. CDR3 coding DNA: TGTGCCAGCACCACGTCGGATCCTAACTATGGCTACACCTTC.

This clonotype was detected a few times. This chain joins TRBV15 and TRBJ2-3; D may correspond to TRBD1 or TRBD2 (5 bases each). V shed 0 bases and J shed 4 bases, with 8 bases lying between them. The CDR3 is made up of 14 amino acids. Germline V gene data show CDR1 as LNHNV and CDR2 as YYDKDF (reference sequence). CDR3: CATSRDTGPDTQYF. DNA for the CDR3: TGTGCCACCAGCAGAGATACGGGGCCAGATACGCAGTATTTT.

This clonotype showed up many times. This chain uses TRBV28 with TRBJ2-6; maybe TRBD2 (5 bases). This CDR3 has 15 amino acids. Between the trimmed V and J ends, which lost 10 bases and 0 bases, there was a span of 13 bases. The germline V gene encodes CDR1 MDHEN and CDR2 SYDVKM. The chain's CDR3 is CATSGGPSGANVLTF. The CDR3 DNA follows: TGTGCCACCAGCGGCGGGCCCTCTGGGGCCAACGTCCTGACTTTC.

This clonotype appeared a few times. CDR3 sequence (DNA): TGTGCCAGCAGTTTCACAGGGGGCCCTAGTGGGACCCAGTACTTC. Translated: CASSFTGGPSGTQYF. V and J are TRBV6-2 or TRBV6-3 and TRBJ2-5; TRBD1 aligns across 9 bases. J gave up 7 bases and V 4 bases, and 10 bases lay outside the gene matches. The germline gives CDR1 MNHEY, CDR2 SVGEGT. This CDR3 contains 15 residues.

Many counts were recorded for this clonotype. The chain has TRBV4-1 and TRBJ1-2; TRBD1 aligns across 7 bases. The CDR3 is 16 amino acids. V shed 0 bases and J 8 bases; nucleotides not matched to a gene: 12. CDR1 and CDR2 from the germline V gene are MGHRA and YSYEKL. The CDR3 sequence is CASSQDQGRGSGGYTF. The CDR3 DNA is TGCGCCAGCAGCCAAGATCAGGGCAGGGGGTCCGGCGGCTACACCTTC.

This clonotype showed up many times. The V gene is TRBV6-4, the J gene TRBJ2-3, with D unresolved. CDR3 length: 13 residues. Germline lookup yields CDR1 MRHNA and CDR2 SNTAGT. V shed 5 bases and J shed 3 bases, with 9 bases lying between them. CDR3 in DNA: TGTGCCAGCAGTCAAAGGGATACAGATACGCAGTATTTT. This sequence encodes CASSQRDTDTQYF.

This clonotype appeared many times. The chain combines TRBV20-1 with TRBJ2-7; the D is unclear. The CDR3 runs to 13 residues. Germline values: CDR1 DFQATT, CDR2 SNEGSKA (reference sequence). Trimming cost V 3 bases and J 2 bases, with 11 bases left between them. In DNA form, the CDR3 reads TGCAGTGCTAGGCTGGGCCATGCCTACGAGCAGTACTTC. Translated, it gives CSARLGHAYEQYF.

This clonotype occurred a few times. The chain couples TRBV7-2 to TRBJ2-2; D not resolved. Germline V gene data show CDR1 as SGHTA and CDR2 as FQGNSA. V gave up 6 bases and J gave up 1 base, with 9 bases separating them. The CDR3 consists of 14 residues. For the CDR3, the DNA is TGTGCCAGCAGGAGAAGTAGGAACACCGGGGAGCTGTTTTTT. Translated, it gives CASRRSRNTGELFF.

The gene calls are TRBV29-1 and TRBJ2-3; unclear D gene. V gave up 7 bases and J gave up 3 bases, with 8 bases separating them. CDR3 length equals 11 residues. Germline CDR1 and CDR2: SQVTM and ANQGSEA. This CDR3 is CSAGRTDTQYF. Here the CDR3 DNA reads TGCAGCGCCGGACGAACAGATACGCAGTATTTT.

The chain is built from TRBV6-2 or TRBV6-3 and TRBJ1-2; D possibly corresponds to TRBD1 (5 bases). The CDR3 covers 13 residues. The germline V and J ends were trimmed by 7 bases and 6 bases, with 15 bases remaining between them. The germline V gene has CDR1 MNHEY and CDR2 SVGEGT. CDR3 DNA sequence: TGTGCCAGCACTTCAGGGACGGTGGATGGCTACACCTTC. Protein: CASTSGTVDGYTF.

V is TRBV19 and J is TRBJ1-1; unclear D gene. The CDR3 sequence is 12 residues long. Per germline, CDR1 LNHDA and CDR2 SQIVND (reference sequence). The V gene lost 2 bases and the J gene lost 8 bases, with 9 bases spanning the gap. The CDR3 bases are TGTGCCAGTAGTATACGGCGGGCAGAAGCTTTCTTT. It encodes CASSIRRAEAFF. Supplemented by reference TRBV19 and TRBJ1-1, the full variable domain reads DGGITQSPKYLFRKEGQNVTLSCEQNLNHDAMYWYRQDPGQGLRLIYYSQIVNDFQKGDIAEGYSVSREKKESFPLTVTSAQKNPTAFYLCASSIRRAEAFFGQGTRLTVV.

Here the CDR3 reads CASSVAMTDKTYGYTF. CDR3 nucleotides: TGTGCCAGCAGCGTAGCAATGACGGACAAAACCTATGGCTACACCTTC. The J gene is TRBJ1-2, the V gene TRBV9; maybe TRBD1 (5 bases). The CDR3 has 16 amino acids. The V end was cut by 0 bases, the J end by 4 bases, with 16 bases between. The germline V gene encodes CDR1 SGDLS and CDR2 YYNGEE.

The CDR3 nucleotides are TGTGCCAGCAGCTTGGCGGGGGGCAGGCAGCCCCAGCATTTT. Protein product: CASSLAGGRQPQHF. The rearrangement uses TRBV7-3 and TRBJ1-5, with D maybe TRBD1 (6 bases). CDR1 is SGHTA and CDR2 is FQGTGA in the germline V gene. The V gene lost 3 bases and the J gene lost 7 bases, with 13 bases spanning the gap. The CDR3 length is 14 residues.

CDR3 residues: CASSSGDMNTEAFF. The CDR3 DNA reads as TGCGCCAGCAGCTCAGGGGACATGAACACTGAAGCTTTCTTT. This chain uses TRBV5-1 with TRBJ1-1; D may be TRBD1 (6 bases). The V and J ends lost 3 bases and 0 bases respectively, with 9 bases between them. The germline V gene encodes CDR1 SGHRS and CDR2 YFSETQ. The CDR3 consists of 14 residues.

The J gene is TRBJ1-4, the V gene TRBV29-1; a possible D gene is TRBD1 (5 bases). V was pared by 4 bases and J by 4 bases, with 7 bases between. The germline gives CDR1 SQVTM, CDR2 ANQGSEA. The CDR3 spans 12 residues. The CDR3 DNA sequence: TGCAGCGTTGGTCAGGGTAATGAAAAACTGTTTTTT. Its translation: CSVGQGNEKLFF.

The V and J genes are TRBV5-6 and TRBJ2-7; 9 bases line up with TRBD1. The CDR3 extends over 16 amino acids. After removal of 0 bases from V and 7 bases from J, the junction contained 11 bases not matched to a gene. The germline V gene encodes CDR1 SGHDT and CDR2 YYEEEE. The DNA for the CDR3 is TGTGCCAGCAGCTTGGCCGGGGGACAGGGTCGGTGGGAGCAGTACTTC. Amino acids: CASSLAGGQGRWEQYF.

The chain links TRBV6-5 to TRBJ2-3; D uncertain. CDR1 is MNHEY, CDR2 SVGAGI, per germline. Between the trimmed V and J ends, which lost 5 bases and 0 bases, there was a span of 12 bases. The CDR3 consists of 15 residues. CDR3 amino acids: CASSPDGISTDTQYF. The CDR3 DNA is TGTGCCAGCAGTCCGGACGGCATTAGCACAGATACGCAGTATTTT.

This clonotype has a handful of counts. V usage is TRBV6-6 and J usage is TRBJ2-5; TRBD1 agrees at 10 bases. Looked up from germline, CDR1 is MNHNY and CDR2 is SVGAGI (reference sequence). This CDR3 region has 14 residues. The V and J ends lost 6 bases and 5 bases, in that order; junction bases with no gene match: 6. In nucleotides, the CDR3 is TGTGCCAGCAGCCTAGACAGGGGGCATGAGACCCAGTACTTC. Protein: CASSLDRGHETQYF.

This chain uses TRBV6-5 with TRBJ1-1; D is ambiguous. Looked up from germline, CDR1 is MNHEY and CDR2 is SVGAGI. This CDR3 is 14 amino acids long. The V end lost 6 bases, the J end lost 6 bases, and 17 bases lay between the germline ends. CDR3 residues: CASRLRRIAAEAFF. CDR3 bases: TGTGCCAGCAGATTACGCCGGATTGCCGCTGAAGCTTTCTTT.

CDR3: CASSQVFRDREPTDTQYF. The CDR3 bases are TGCGCCAGCAGCCAAGTCTTCCGAGACAGGGAACCCACAGATACGCAGTATTTT. The chain is built from TRBV4-3 and TRBJ2-3; 7 bases fit TRBD1. Germline CDR1 is LGHNA and CDR2 is YSLEER. J gave up 2 bases and V 1 base, and 12 bases lay outside the gene matches. The length of the CDR3 is 18 residues.

This clonotype occurred many times. J is TRBJ1-2 and V is TRBV29-1; D remains unclear. V was cut by 4 bases and J by 4 bases, with 10 bases left in between. Germline V gene data show CDR1 as SQVTM and CDR2 as ANQGSEA. CDR3 length: 12 amino acids. CDR3 coding DNA: TGCAGCGTTGGGGATTGGGGCTATGGCTACACCTTC. The encoded protein is CSVGDWGYGYTF.

This clonotype appeared a few times. The rearrangement links TRBV11-2 to TRBJ1-1; D is unresolved. The germline gives CDR1 SGHAT, CDR2 FQNNGV. Trimming removed 6 bases at V and 3 bases at J, with 23 bases between. CDR3 length: 17 residues. DNA for the CDR3: TGTGCCAGCAGACCTGGACGCGGTGGGAAGGAGGACACTGAAGCTTTCTTT. It codes for CASRPGRGGKEDTEAFF.

This chain links TRBV9 with TRBJ2-5; 8 bases map to TRBD2. Germline loops: CDR1 SGDLS, CDR2 YYNGEE. This CDR3 is 15 amino acids long. V dropped 0 bases and J dropped 1; count of bases not matched to a gene: 2. The CDR3 protein is CASSVDSGAQETQYF. CDR3 nucleotides: TGTGCCAGCAGCGTAGATAGCGGGGCCCAAGAGACCCAGTACTTC.

This clonotype was seen more than once but under ten times. The chain employs TRBV7-9 and TRBJ1-1; no clear D. Germline V lookup: CDR1 SEHNR, CDR2 FQNEAQ (reference sequence). With 3 bases removed from V and 6 bases from J, the gap between germline ends came to 11 bases. The CDR3 consists of 13 residues. CDR3 amino acids: CASSLIEVAEAFF. CDR3 bases: TGTGCCAGCAGCTTGATAGAGGTCGCTGAAGCTTTCTTT. Together with reference TRBV7-9 and TRBJ1-1, the CDR3 gives the full variable domain: DTGVSQNPRHKITKRGQNVTFRCDPISEHNRLYWYRQTLGQGPEFLTYFQNEAQLEKSRLLSDRFSAERPKGSFSTLEIQRTEQGDSAMYLCASSLIEVAEAFFGQGTRLTVV.

The gene calls are TRBV7-2 and TRBJ2-5, with 8 bases aligning to TRBD1. Per germline, CDR1 SGHTA and CDR2 FQGNSA. CDR3 length: 16 residues. V lost 3 bases to trimming and J lost 2 bases; unmatched junction nucleotides: 8. The CDR3 spells CASSFWTGIDQETQYF. The CDR3 region has the DNA TGTGCCAGCAGCTTTTGGACAGGGATTGATCAAGAGACCCAGTACTTC.